This entry is about one TCR beta chain. Its antigen remains unknown. TCRdb ran MiXCR on the reads and lists one entry per CDR3 protein. Of some 440,000 distinct CDR3 sequences listed, roughly a third were seen once; the top ten hold around 13%. This specimen comes from a study of T cell repertoires in cytomegalovirus infection. Study-wide background: Indicated by public TCR beta signatures were CMV infection and matching HLA type. Study-level findings and limits: HLA-C-restricted CMV clonotypes gave the most frequent clonotype in two of eight donors. People with CMV and the relevant HLA were identified by cumulative public TCR beta family frequency.

The CDR3 sequence is 14 residues long. Germline V gene data show CDR1 as SGHKS and CDR2 as YYEKEE (reference sequence). The ends were cut back, 0 bases at V and 0 bases at J, with 3 bases in the middle. The J gene is TRBJ2-2, the V gene TRBV5-5; D gene ambiguous. Sequencing was performed on PBMCs. The source of this sequence is a human donor in good health (CMV status not recorded). Some clones in this sample may be carry-over from other donors' samples. The DNA for the CDR3 is TGTGCCAGCAGCTTGGGGACGAACACCGGGGAGCTGTTTTTT. Translating gives CASSLGTNTGELFF.